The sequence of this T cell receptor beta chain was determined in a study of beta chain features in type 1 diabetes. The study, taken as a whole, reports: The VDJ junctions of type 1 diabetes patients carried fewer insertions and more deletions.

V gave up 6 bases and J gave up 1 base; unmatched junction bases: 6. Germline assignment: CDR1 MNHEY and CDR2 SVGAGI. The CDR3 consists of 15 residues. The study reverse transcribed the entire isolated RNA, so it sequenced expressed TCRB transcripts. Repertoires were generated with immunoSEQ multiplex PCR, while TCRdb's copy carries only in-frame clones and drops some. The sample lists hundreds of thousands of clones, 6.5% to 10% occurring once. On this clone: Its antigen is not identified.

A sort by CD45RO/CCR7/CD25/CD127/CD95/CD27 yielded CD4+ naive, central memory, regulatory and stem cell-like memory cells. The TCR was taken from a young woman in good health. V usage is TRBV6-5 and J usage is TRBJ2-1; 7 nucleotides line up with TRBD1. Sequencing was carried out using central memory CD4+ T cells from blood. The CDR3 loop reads CASRNNRGSYNEQFF. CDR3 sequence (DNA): TGTGCCAGCAGAAACAACAGGGGTTCCTACAATGAGCAGTTCTTC.